Listed here are 25 T cell receptor beta chains from one sample, sequenced in a study of PD-1 blockade in classical Hodgkin lymphoma. The repertoire was sequenced with immunoSEQ multiplex PCR; TCRdb's copy has only in-frame clones and lacks some. The data contain more than 25,000 clones, 80% to 90% of them singletons. Brentuximab vedotin exposure varied among the patients, all of whom had relapsed after autologous stem cell transplantation. The source was peripheral blood mononuclear cells (PBMCs), collected at baseline. These receptors were taken from a human donor with classical Hodgkin lymphoma.

V is TRBV2 and J is TRBJ1-2, with TRBD1 as a possible D gene (5 bases). Germline-derived CDR1 and CDR2 are SNHLY and FYNNEI. There are 12 residues in the CDR3. V was trimmed by 3 bases and J by 7 bases, leaving 9 bases between them. Written as DNA, the CDR3 is TGTGCCAGCAGTGAGACAGAGAGTGGCTACACCTTC. It yields the protein CASSETESGYTF.

This clone has just a few counts. V is TRBV5-1 and J is TRBJ1-1, with D uncertain. The V gene's germline CDR1 is SGHRS and CDR2 YFSETQ. This CDR3 is built from 15 residues. The germline V and J ends were trimmed by 2 bases and 0 bases, with 11 bases remaining between them. The CDR3 sequence: CASSFNSDLNTEAFF. CDR3 coding DNA: TGCGCCAGCAGCTTCAACAGCGATCTGAACACTGAAGCTTTCTTT.

The rearrangement links TRBV6-6 to TRBJ2-7; 11 positions agree with TRBD1. Trimming took 8 bases from V and 2 from J; bases not matched to a gene: 11. Looked up from germline, CDR1 is MNHNY and CDR2 is SVGAGI (reference sequence). The CDR3 runs 16 residues. CDR3 sequence (DNA): TGTGCCAGCGCCAACCCCGCGGGACAGGGGGCCTACGAGCAGTACTTC. This translates into CASANPAGQGAYEQYF.

The chain combines TRBV5-1 with TRBJ2-1, with a tentative D call TRBD1 (6 bases). Trimming stripped 2 bases from V and 0 bases from J, with 9 bases between. Germline V gene sequence: CDR1 SGHRS, CDR2 YFSETQ. This CDR3 comprises 15 residues. DNA of the CDR3: TGCGCCAGCAGCTTAGGGGACACCTCCTACAATGAGCAGTTCTTC. It specifies CASSLGDTSYNEQFF.

This clone has more than one count but fewer than ten. The J gene is TRBJ2-7, the V gene TRBV9; D is uncertain. Trimming removed 4 bases at V and 3 bases at J, with 14 bases between. The CDR3 has 14 residues. Germline values: CDR1 SGDLS, CDR2 YYNGEE. CDR3 nucleotides: TGTGCCAGCAGCCCCGGGCCAGAGAACTACGAGCAGTACTTC. It specifies CASSPGPENYEQYF.

The chain combines TRBV19 with TRBJ1-5; D is uncertain. The V and J ends lost 3 bases and 4 bases respectively, with 10 bases between them. The CDR3 sequence is 14 residues long. The germline gives CDR1 LNHDA, CDR2 SQIVND (reference sequence). CDR3 in DNA: TGTGCCAGTAGTATGGCAGCGGGAAATCAGCCCCAGCATTTT. Its protein product is CASSMAAGNQPQHF. The full variable domain, rest sourced from reference TRBV19 and TRBJ1-5, is DGGITQSPKYLFRKEGQNVTLSCEQNLNHDAMYWYRQDPGQGLRLIYYSQIVNDFQKGDIAEGYSVSREKKESFPLTVTSAQKNPTAFYLCASSMAAGNQPQHFGDGTRLSIL.

Written as DNA, the CDR3 is TGCGCCAGCAGCTTGGCAACGAGTATGAACACTGAAGCTTTCTTT. Amino acid sequence: CASSLATSMNTEAFF. The chain recombines TRBV5-1 with TRBJ1-1; D gene uncertain. Germline values: CDR1 SGHRS, CDR2 YFSETQ. This CDR3 has 15 residues. V lost 0 bases and J lost 0, with 9 bases in between.

This clone has only a few counts. The chain is built from TRBV9 and TRBJ2-5; perhaps TRBD1 as D (5 bases). Germline-derived CDR1 and CDR2 are SGDLS and YYNGEE. The CDR3 length is 15 residues. Trimming pared 0 bases from V and 2 bases from J, leaving 11 bases between. The CDR3 DNA reads TGTGCCAGCAGCGTAGCGGTGGGGCAACAAGAGACCCAGTACTTC. Its translation: CASSVAVGQQETQYF. The full variable domain, with the rest looked up from reference TRBV9 and TRBJ2-5, is DSGVTQTPKHLITATGQRVTLRCSPRSGDLSVYWYQQSLDQGLQFLIQYYNGEERAKGNILERFSAQQFPDLHSELNLSSLELGDSALYFCASSVAVGQQETQYFGPGTRLLVL.

The V and J genes are TRBV7-8 and TRBJ1-1, with D possibly TRBD1 on 5 matching bases. The V and J ends lost 2 bases and 4 bases respectively, with 14 bases between them. Looked up from germline, CDR1 is SGHVS and CDR2 is FQNEAQ. The CDR3 totals 15 residues. The DNA of the CDR3 is TGTGCCAGCAGCTTAATCCAGGGTAGTAGCACTGAAGCTTTCTTT. Amino acid sequence: CASSLIQGSSTEAFF.

The chain has TRBV5-1 and TRBJ1-4, with 8 bases aligning to TRBD1. This CDR3 is 16 amino acids long. Trimming took 0 bases from V and 3 from J; bases not matched to a gene: 4. Germline CDR1 reads SGHRS; CDR2 reads YFSETQ. The CDR3 bases are TGCGCCAGCAGCTTGGTCACAGGGGGAGCTAATGAAAAACTGTTTTTT. Its protein product is CASSLVTGGANEKLFF.

V and J are TRBV7-8 and TRBJ1-1; the D is unclear. The CDR3 loop spans 14 amino acids. V was trimmed by 7 bases and J by 6 bases, leaving 18 bases between them. Germline loops: CDR1 SGHVS, CDR2 FQNEAQ. The DNA of the CDR3 is TGTGCCAGCATGCCGGTGGGCGCGAGCGCTGAAGCTTTCTTT. It encodes CASMPVGASAEAFF.

This clone showed up just a few times. The junction departs from the called germline gene at one end, perhaps through a read error. The gene calls are TRBV7-9 and TRBJ2-5; 7 nucleotides match TRBD1. The CDR3 extends over 15 amino acids. Germline loops: CDR1 SEHNR, CDR2 FQNEAQ (reference sequence). The CDR3 DNA reads as TGTGCCAGCAGTTTAGCCGAAACAGGGGTGGAGACCCAGTACTTC. Translation: CASSLAETGVETQYF.

V and J are TRBV5-1 and TRBJ2-5, with 13 bases fitting TRBD2. This CDR3 is 15 amino acids long. The junction had 6 bases not matched to a gene; V was cut back by 3 bases and J by 7 bases. Germline values: CDR1 SGHRS, CDR2 YFSETQ. The CDR3 DNA reads TGCGCCAGCAGCTCGGGACTAGCGGGGCAGGCGACCCAGTACTTC. This sequence encodes CASSSGLAGQATQYF.

The chain is built from TRBV5-1 and TRBJ1-4, with unresolved D. Trimming shortened V by 0 bases and J by 5 bases, and 14 bases separated the two germline ends. The length of the CDR3 is 16 residues. Germline V CDR1 and CDR2: SGHRS, YFSETQ. CDR3 in amino acids: CASSLVGGLENEKLFF. Here the CDR3 DNA reads TGCGCCAGCAGCTTGGTAGGAGGGTTGGAGAATGAAAAACTGTTTTTT.

The chain is built from TRBV7-9 and TRBJ2-1; D is possibly TRBD2 (5 bases). The length of the CDR3 is 12 residues. V lost 4 bases, J lost 7 bases, and 8 bases lay in between. CDR1 and CDR2 (germline): SEHNR, FQNEAQ (reference sequence). CDR3 region: CASSSTGNEQFF. In DNA, the CDR3 is TGTGCCAGCAGCTCCACGGGAAATGAGCAGTTCTTC.

The chain links TRBV14 to TRBJ1-1; tentatively, D is TRBD1 (6 bases). Per the germline V gene, CDR1 is SGHDN and CDR2 is FVKESK. Trimming stripped 3 bases from V and 4 bases from J, with 9 bases between. CDR3 length: 13 amino acids. CDR3 nucleotides: TGTGCCAGCAGCCACGGGGGCGGCACTGAAGCTTTCTTT. Protein product: CASSHGGGTEAFF. Looking up the rest from reference TRBV14 and TRBJ1-1 gives the full variable domain: EAGVTQFPSHSVIEKGQTVTLRCDPISGHDNLYWYRRVMGKEIKFLLHFVKESKQDESGMPNNRFLAERTGGTYSTLKVQPAELEDSGVYFCASSHGGGTEAFFGQGTRLTVV.

Regarding this clone: At one boundary the junction diverges from the germline segment, which might be a read error. The CDR3, as DNA: TGTGCCAGAGAGTCGGGACAGGACATATTT. Translation: CARESGQDIF. The chain employs TRBV7-3 and TRBJ1-6, with 8 bases that match TRBD1. CDR1 and CDR2 (germline): SGHTA, FQGTGA. The CDR3 contains 10 residues.

The chain combines TRBV18 with TRBJ1-4; no clear D. Germline CDR1 is KGHSH and CDR2 is LQKENI. V gave up 0 bases and J gave up 14 bases, with 31 bases separating them. The CDR3 length is 19 residues. CDR3 coding DNA: TGTGCCAGCTCACCACCCAGGCTACGGAGAGGTCGCGGTTGGGAGATGCTGTTTTTT. It yields the protein CASSPPRLRRGRGWEMLFF.

This clone appeared once. This chain connects TRBV7-8 to TRBJ2-4; 10 bases align to TRBD1. Germline V lookup: CDR1 SGHVS, CDR2 FQNEAQ. The CDR3 is 14 residues long. V lost 3 bases to trimming and J lost 7 bases; unmatched junction nucleotides: 3. Here the CDR3 reads CASSFGQGENIQYF. The CDR3 nucleotides are TGTGCCAGCAGCTTTGGACAGGGGGAGAACATTCAGTACTTC.

This clone rates as medium-sized (0.01 to 0.1%). This sequence joins TRBV9 and TRBJ2-3; D perhaps matches TRBD2 (6 bases). CDR3 size: 15 residues. Germline CDR1 and CDR2: SGDLS and YYNGEE. V lost 3 bases and J lost 4, with 15 bases in between. CDR3: CASSAGLSVSDTQYF. The DNA of the CDR3 is TGTGCCAGCAGCGCGGGACTCAGCGTGTCAGATACGCAGTATTTT.

V is TRBV5-1 and J is TRBJ2-3; D is unresolved. Germline CDR1 is SGHRS and CDR2 is YFSETQ. V was cut by 5 bases and J by 4 bases, with 17 bases left in between. The CDR3 contains 15 residues. The CDR3 DNA reads as TGCGCCAGCAGTCCGGGCTCAGCTCAGGCAGATACGCAGTATTTT. Its protein is CASSPGSAQADTQYF.

This clone was found once. This chain joins TRBV7-8 and TRBJ1-2; no reliable D call. Germline values: CDR1 SGHVS, CDR2 FQNEAQ. With 1 base removed from V and 0 bases from J, the gap between germline ends came to 12 bases. The CDR3 is 16 amino acids. The CDR3 here is CASSLEGGVANYGYTF. CDR3 sequence (DNA): TGTGCCAGCAGCTTAGAAGGCGGGGTCGCTAACTATGGCTACACCTTC.

The chain employs TRBV6-5 and TRBJ1-2; D may be TRBD1 (6 bases). The CDR3 length is 15 residues. V lost 2 bases and J 0 bases, leaving 10 bases between the germline ends. The V gene's germline CDR1 is MNHEY and CDR2 SVGAGI. This CDR3 reads CASSYLDRPNYGYTF. CDR3 bases: TGTGCCAGCAGTTACCTGGACAGACCTAACTATGGCTACACCTTC.

The chain joins TRBV6-6 to TRBJ1-2; 8 bases line up with TRBD1. This CDR3 comprises 14 residues. J gave up 6 bases and V 8 bases, and 11 bases lay outside the gene matches. Germline V gene data show CDR1 as MNHNY and CDR2 as SVGAGI (reference sequence). CDR3 in DNA: TGTGCCAGCTGCGGAACAGGGGGTTATGATGGCTACACCTTC. Amino acid sequence: CASCGTGGYDGYTF.

The chain has TRBV7-2 and TRBJ2-5, with 8 positions matching TRBD2. V shed 5 bases, J shed 5 bases, and the junction held 10 bases outside the gene matches. Germline lookup yields CDR1 SGHTA and CDR2 FQGNSA. This CDR3 region has 15 residues. The CDR3 DNA sequence: TGTGCCAGCAGCCCCTTAGCGGGGATGCGGGAGACCCAGTACTTC. Residues: CASSPLAGMRETQYF.